This T cell receptor beta chain was found in a study of blood T cells in healthy people across ages (dated by TCRdb to about 2015). For the wider study: Template switching captured roughly one uniquely barcoded TCR beta cDNA molecule per two T cells in model experiments. To avoid experimental bias, donors of different ages were randomly spread across the sequencing lanes. Donors were grouped into four age groups: young (average roughly 17 years), middle-aged (39), aged (62) and long-lived (around 80). Using deep sequencing normalized with unique cDNA molecular identifiers, the study measured how TCR beta repertoire diversity changes with age. Two additional independent replicas of 1 million unique cDNA reads from the same blood draw were analyzed for two donors (one aged 18 to 29 and one aged 80 or older).

Ten or more counts support this clonotype. Its antigen is not yet known. Within one base of it there is no much larger clone, and no base qualities were kept. The library was generated by 5' RACE. The sequencing machine was an Illumina HiSeq 2500. A second about 7 to 12 cycle PCR used a sample-barcoded 5' primer and a J-beta primer mix. Each TCR beta cDNA molecule received a unique molecular identifier from a template-switch 5' adaptor carrying 12 random nucleotides. At least 3 million CDR3-containing paired-end reads were obtained from each sample. First-strand cDNA synthesis was performed from all RNA using the Mint cDNA synthesis kit, with priming by a TRBC-specific oligonucleotide. Following uracil-DNA glycosylase treatment, a first 18-cycle PCR with universal primers M1SS and BC2_uni_R was performed on all cDNA. The source study handled its data this way. Normalization of each sample was performed by random selection of 1 million high-quality reads, each carrying a distinct molecular identifier. Reads sharing molecular identifiers were discarded rather than binned into consensus sequences. MiTCR, run with a Q25 quality threshold and the strictest error-elimination algorithm, handled CDR3 identification, clonotype clustering and error correction. Lower-bound total TCR beta diversity was estimated with a nonparametric unseen species model using Euler transformation. TCRdb took the public reads, trimmed them with fastp at Q25, ran MiXCR for clone calling and kept in-frame beta chains. Each CDR3 protein gets just one entry, which takes the most common genes and DNA from the rows behind it. The V and J calls come from TCRdb's annotation, not from the publication. Within this sample are some 640,000 distinct CDR3 sequences, with roughly 30% of them counted one time only. The leading ten clones occupy approximately 14% of the sample.

Systemically healthy Caucasian individuals from Russia, 35 to 40 in total and aged roughly 6 to 100 years, were included as donors. Each donor gave around 9.9 milliliters of peripheral blood, collected into EDTA-treated Vacutainer tubes. Ficoll-Paque density-gradient centrifugation was used to isolate PBMCs, with at least 7 million per sample. Trizol reagent was used to extract total RNA from the PBMCs, yielding at least 6 micrograms per sample. For every donor, flow cytometry on a PBMC aliquot measured the percentage of naive CD45RAhigh/CD27high T cells. Study-wide findings and limitations: Compared with the aged group, the long-lived group had more naive CD4+ T cells, fewer expanded clones and increased TCR diversity, a pattern suggesting age selection. Estimates of total diversity based on one million sequenced T cells were regarded as lower bounds and as underestimates. Observed TCR beta diversity per million T cells fell roughly linearly with age, and a significant reduction was already apparent by age roughly 41. Because profiling used bulk unsorted PBMCs, naive and antigen-experienced compartments could not be compared conclusively. Donor CMV infection status was unknown, potentially confounding age-related changes in expanded clonotypes. There was a strong correlation between observed TCR beta diversity and the percentage of naive T cells measured by flow cytometry.

The germline V gene gives CDR1 as MNHEY and CDR2 as SVGAGI. The CDR3 starts with the cysteine, ends with the phenylalanine, and has 14 residues. The DNA shown is the 42-base CDR3, in frame from base 1. V is cut by 6 bases and J by 2 bases, and the space between the germline ends is 13 bases. Sequencing used blood. This receptor was taken from a woman of 80 years or more in good health. The rearrangement joined TRBV6-5 to TRBJ1-2, with a weak D call of TRBD1 (5 bases match). The CDR3 in this case is CASRGPQGNYGYTF. DNA sequence: TGTGCCAGCAGGGGACCGCAGGGAAACTATGGCTACACCTTC.